The 29 T cell receptor beta chains below were found in one sample sequenced in a study of blood T cell repertoires in COVID-19. Using immunoSEQ multiplex PCR, the repertoire was profiled, and TCRdb retains in-frame clones only, with some absent. The repertoire includes some 290,000 clones, roughly 90% of them detected once, and around 10% sits in the top ten. Sample: peripheral blood. The receptors stem from a woman aged 25 to 39 with COVID-19, enrolled during active disease.

V gene TRBV5-4 combines with J gene TRBJ2-1, with 9 nucleotides matching TRBD2. Germline V gene sequence: CDR1 SGHNT, CDR2 YYREEE (reference sequence). The CDR3 length is 16 residues. The junction had 13 bases not matched to a gene; V was cut back by 4 bases and J by 8 bases. DNA of the CDR3: TGTGCCAGCAGCATACTCGGGACTAGCCCCGGGGATGAGCAGTTCTTC. Protein: CASSILGTSPGDEQFF.

The V call is TRBV27, the J call TRBJ2-5; 11 positions agree with TRBD2. V shed 8 bases, J shed 2 bases, and the junction held 1 base outside the gene matches. The germline CDR1 and CDR2 sequences are MNHEY and SMNVEV (reference sequence). CDR3 size: 13 residues. CDR3 DNA: TGTGCCAGCCGACTAGCGGGGCAAGAGACCCAGTACTTC. Translation gives CASRLAGQETQYF.

The chain has TRBV13 and TRBJ1-6; no reliable D call. This CDR3 region has 16 residues. Trimming shortened V by 5 bases and J by 5 bases, and 16 bases separated the two germline ends. Germline V lookup: CDR1 PRHDT, CDR2 FYEKMQ (reference sequence). The CDR3 DNA sequence: TGTGCCAGCAGCCCCGGAGCCCCGGCTGATAATTCACCCCTCCACTTT. Amino acid sequence: CASSPGAPADNSPLHF.

This chain connects TRBV2 to TRBJ2-5, with D maybe TRBD1 (6 bases). The CDR3 totals 14 residues. Trimming took 8 bases from V and 5 from J, leaving 18 bases between them. From germline, CDR1 is SNHLY and CDR2 FYNNEI. The CDR3 protein is CASEHLTGMETQYF. The CDR3 nucleotides are TGTGCCAGCGAACACCTTACAGGGATGGAGACCCAGTACTTC.

The gene calls are TRBV24-1 and TRBJ1-5, with D possibly being TRBD1 (6 bases). The CDR3 runs to 15 residues. The germline CDR1 and CDR2 sequences are KGHDR and SFDVKD. Deletions cut 6 bases from V and 1 base from J, with 12 bases between. The CDR3 DNA reads TGTGCCACCAGTCCTACAGGGATAAGCAATCAGCCCCAGCATTTT. This gives the protein CATSPTGISNQPQHF.

The chain links TRBV7-2 to TRBJ2-7; 10 bases agree with TRBD2. CDR3 length: 17 amino acids. CDR1 is SGHTA, CDR2 FQGNSA, per germline. V was clipped by 2 bases and J by 2 bases; unmatched bases: 9. CDR3 loop: CASSLTSGGAVTYEQYF. As DNA, the CDR3 is TGTGCCAGCAGCTTAACAAGCGGGGGGGCCGTAACCTACGAGCAGTACTTC.

The chain uses TRBV29-1 and TRBJ2-7, with TRBD2 matching over 7 bases. J was trimmed by 0 bases and V by 5 bases; bases with no gene match: 10. The CDR3 extends over 15 amino acids. The germline V gene encodes CDR1 SQVTM and CDR2 ANQGSEA. For the CDR3, the DNA is TGCAGCGTTCGGGGGGACGTTACTGTCTCCTACGAGCAGTACTTC. It translates to CSVRGDVTVSYEQYF.

The chain carries TRBV7-7 and TRBJ2-5, with 7 bases that match TRBD1. The CDR3 covers 15 residues. Trimming took 5 bases from V and 2 from J; bases not matched to a gene: 8. Germline loops: CDR1 SSHAT, CDR2 FNYEAQ (reference sequence). The CDR3 DNA is TGTGCCAGCAGCAAGACAGGGATGTTTCAAGAGACCCAGTACTTC. The encoded protein is CASSKTGMFQETQYF.

V and J are TRBV19 and TRBJ1-5; 8 bases map to TRBD1. CDR1 and CDR2 from the germline V gene are LNHDA and SQIVND (reference sequence). The trim removed 6 bases at V and 2 bases at J, leaving 9 bases unmatched. The CDR3 is 16 residues long. The CDR3 protein is CASSQRQGMGNQPQHF. In nucleotides, the CDR3 is TGTGCCAGTAGCCAACGACAGGGGATGGGCAATCAGCCCCAGCATTTT.

This rearrangement joins TRBV12-3 or TRBV12-4 to TRBJ1-1, with D possibly matching TRBD1 (5 bases). The CDR3 consists of 13 residues. V dropped 6 bases and J dropped 1 base, with 9 bases sitting between them. Here the CDR3 DNA reads TGTGCCAGCAGGGACACCCCGAACACTGAAGCTTTCTTT. This codes for CASRDTPNTEAFF.

This chain connects TRBV28 to TRBJ2-5; the match to TRBD1 covers 8 bases. Germline CDR1 reads MDHEN; CDR2 reads SYDVKM. The CDR3 consists of 16 residues. Unmatched junction bases numbered 7, after V lost 3 bases and J lost 1 base. CDR3 residues: CASSFLGQGIQETQYF. Here the CDR3 DNA reads TGTGCCAGCAGTTTCTTAGGACAGGGAATCCAAGAGACCCAGTACTTC.

The J gene is TRBJ2-5, the V gene TRBV9, with D perhaps matching TRBD2 (7 bases). The germline V gene has CDR1 SGDLS and CDR2 YYNGEE. Trimming stripped 4 bases from V and 1 base from J, with 11 bases between. CDR3 length equals 14 residues. The CDR3 sequence is CASSRGGVQETQYF. CDR3 sequence (DNA): TGTGCCAGCAGCCGAGGGGGGGTCCAAGAGACCCAGTACTTC.

The rearrangement links TRBV14 to TRBJ1-3, with D perhaps matching TRBD1 (6 bases). V was trimmed by 4 bases and J by 3 bases, leaving 10 bases between them. Germline V gene data show CDR1 as SGHDN and CDR2 as FVKESK. CDR3 length: 14 amino acids. In DNA form, the CDR3 reads TGTGCCAGCAGCCTACAGGGTGGTGGAAACACCATATATTTT. Translating it yields CASSLQGGGNTIYF.

The V gene is TRBV7-8, the J gene TRBJ2-7; tentatively, D is TRBD2 (5 bases). Germline CDR1 and CDR2: SGHVS and FQNEAQ. This CDR3 has 15 amino acids. V was cut by 0 bases and J by 6 bases, with 15 bases left in between. The CDR3 is CASSLAPRSEGEQYF. DNA for the CDR3: TGTGCCAGCAGCTTAGCGCCCCGCAGCGAGGGCGAGCAGTACTTC.

The chain joins TRBV5-1 to TRBJ1-4, with 9 positions matching TRBD1. Germline V gene lookup returns CDR1 SGHRS and CDR2 YFSETQ. With V trimmed by 4 bases and J by 7 bases, 11 bases remained unmatched. The CDR3 runs 16 residues. The CDR3 sequence is CASSRLSDRGSEKLFF. The CDR3 bases are TGCGCCAGCAGCCGGTTATCCGACAGGGGGAGTGAAAAACTGTTTTTT.

V gene TRBV2 combines with J gene TRBJ2-5, with D unresolved. The CDR3 covers 13 residues. Trimming removed 4 bases from V and 4 bases from J, with 10 bases in between. Per the germline V gene, CDR1 is SNHLY and CDR2 is FYNNEI. The CDR3 nucleotides read TGTGCCAGCAGTGTTGAATTCGGAGAGACCCAGTACTTC. Its protein is CASSVEFGETQYF.

The chain couples TRBV6-6 to TRBJ2-7; 8 nucleotides align to TRBD2. With 7 bases clipped from V and 0 bases from J, the junction kept 11 bases outside the gene matches. Germline loops: CDR1 MNHNY, CDR2 SVGAGI (reference sequence). The CDR3 has 16 amino acids. This CDR3 is CASTLARGGASYEQYF. CDR3 coding DNA: TGTGCCAGCACCCTCGCTCGGGGGGGCGCCTCCTACGAGCAGTACTTC.

The genes are TRBV6-4 and TRBJ2-6; 10 bases match TRBD1. The germline V gene has CDR1 MRHNA and CDR2 SNTAGT. The CDR3 has 18 amino acids. Trimming cost V 6 bases and J 0 bases; bases outside gene matches: 8. This CDR3 is CASRSPGQGISGANVLTF. CDR3 DNA sequence: TGTGCCAGCAGATCTCCGGGACAGGGGATCTCTGGGGCCAACGTCCTGACTTTC.

This chain connects TRBV27 to TRBJ1-1; D is ambiguous. This CDR3 has 13 amino acids. The germline CDR1 and CDR2 sequences are MNHEY and SMNVEV (reference sequence). The V end lost 2 bases, the J end lost 5 bases, and 9 bases lay between the germline ends. The chain's CDR3 is CASSLLSRTEAFF. The CDR3 nucleotides are TGTGCCAGCAGTTTACTGTCGAGGACTGAAGCTTTCTTT.

This chain uses TRBV7-6 with TRBJ2-7, with TRBD1 matching over 7 bases. This CDR3 has 16 amino acids. V lost 5 bases, J lost 0 bases, and 10 bases stayed unmatched. The germline V gene encodes CDR1 SGHVS and CDR2 FNYEAQ. CDR3 bases: TGTGCCAGCAGCCCTGAAGTAGGGACAGTCTCCTACGAGCAGTACTTC. Its protein product is CASSPEVGTVSYEQYF. Full variable domain (rest looked up from reference TRBV7-6 and TRBJ2-7): GAGVSQSPRYKVTKRGQDVALRCDPISGHVSLYWYRQALGQGPEFLTYFNYEAQQDKSGLPNDRFSAERPEGSISTLTIQRTEQRDSAMYRCASSPEVGTVSYEQYFGPGTRLTVT.

This clone was found once. The chain is built from TRBV27 and TRBJ2-1; maybe TRBD2 (6 bases). Germline assignment: CDR1 MNHEY and CDR2 SMNVEV (reference sequence). Trimming stripped 8 bases from V and 2 bases from J, with 13 bases between. This CDR3 is built from 14 residues. CDR3 amino acids: CASGPGDTYNEQFF. The DNA of the CDR3 is TGTGCCAGCGGCCCGGGAGACACCTACAATGAGCAGTTCTTC.

The table lists this clone with a few counts. The chain carries TRBV11-3 and TRBJ2-2; D is perhaps TRBD2 (6 bases). Germline assignment: CDR1 SGHNT and CDR2 YENEEA. The CDR3 spans 13 residues. With 7 bases removed from V and 6 bases from J, the gap between germline ends came to 12 bases. CDR3 coding DNA: TGTGCCAGCACCCTGCGGGGCTCCGGGGAGCTGTTTTTT. As protein: CASTLRGSGELFF. Full variable domain (rest looked up from reference TRBV11-3 and TRBJ2-2): EAGVVQSPRYKIIEKKQPVAFWCNPISGHNTLYWYLQNLGQGPELLIRYENEEAVDDSQLPKDRFSAERLKGVDSTLKIQPAELGDSAVYLCASTLRGSGELFFGEGSRLTVL.

This chain connects TRBV19 to TRBJ1-1; the D gene is possibly TRBD1 (5 bases). Germline V gives CDR1 LNHDA, CDR2 SQIVND (reference sequence). This CDR3 contains 15 residues. V was trimmed by 2 bases and J by 5 bases, leaving 15 bases between them. The CDR3 loop reads CASSIRWGLRTEAFF. The CDR3 DNA reads as TGTGCCAGTAGTATACGTTGGGGCCTGAGAACTGAAGCTTTCTTT.

V usage is TRBV23-1 and J usage is TRBJ1-6; D not resolved. TRBV23-1 is labeled an ORF, and its function is uncertain. CDR3 size: 18 residues. The ends were cut back, 0 bases at V and 9 bases at J, with 21 bases in the middle. This CDR3 is CASSQSSHSGVGGSPLHF. The DNA of the CDR3 is TGCGCCAGCAGTCAATCATCACACAGCGGGGTAGGAGGTTCACCCCTCCACTTT.

This clone was observed once. V is TRBV4-1 and J is TRBJ2-3; 12 nucleotides align to TRBD2. The V gene end was trimmed by 0 bases and the J gene end by 4 bases; junction bases not matched to a gene: 5. In germline, CDR1 is MGHRA, CDR2 YSYEKL. CDR3 length: 17 amino acids. The CDR3 DNA is TGCGCCAGCAGCCAAGAAGGCCTAGCGGGGGGGTCAGATACGCAGTATTTT. It codes for CASSQEGLAGGSDTQYF.

The gene calls are TRBV29-1 and TRBJ1-2; TRBD1 might be the D (6 bases). Trimming stripped 4 bases from V and 2 bases from J, with 8 bases between. The germline CDR1 and CDR2 sequences are SQVTM and ANQGSEA. The CDR3 covers 12 residues. The CDR3 loop is CSVVGTNYGYTF. The CDR3 DNA reads TGCAGCGTTGTGGGGACAAACTATGGCTACACCTTC.

The chain combines TRBV5-4 with TRBJ2-3, with 9 bases fitting TRBD2. Germline V gene lookup returns CDR1 SGHNT and CDR2 YYREEE (reference sequence). V dropped 4 bases and J dropped 0; count of bases not matched to a gene: 6. The CDR3 length is 16 residues. CDR3 sequence reads: CASSPATSGSTDTQYF. In DNA form, the CDR3 reads TGTGCCAGCAGCCCTGCAACTAGCGGGAGCACAGATACGCAGTATTTT.

This rearrangement joins TRBV2 to TRBJ1-1, with no clear D. The CDR3 is 14 amino acids. The germline V and J ends were trimmed by 7 bases and 5 bases, with 17 bases remaining between them. CDR1 and CDR2 from the germline V gene are SNHLY and FYNNEI. The CDR3 reads CASTRPRGGTEAFF. The CDR3 DNA sequence: TGTGCCAGCACCCGACCTCGCGGAGGGACTGAAGCTTTCTTT.

The chain links TRBV6-5 to TRBJ2-7; perhaps TRBD2 as D (7 bases). Trimming pared 8 bases from V and 2 bases from J, leaving 13 bases between. Germline assignment: CDR1 MNHEY and CDR2 SVGAGI. The CDR3 is 13 residues long. CDR3 DNA: TGTGCCAGCGGGAGGGGGGGGCCCTACGAGCAGTACTTC. It specifies CASGRGGPYEQYF.